This is a list of T cell receptor beta chains from one sample in a study of blood T cells in healthy people across ages. Using its own MiXCR run on the 5' RACE reads, TCRdb lists one record per CDR3 protein. The sample lists about 2 million distinct CDR3 sequences, 49% occurring once. Material for sequencing was blood. These receptors all stem from a woman in her forties in good health. CDR3s include the opening cysteine and the closing phenylalanine or tryptophan. Each record gives: clone size, J gene, V gene, CDR3 protein. Rows may omit the clone size; those that give it use once, few, many or a size class.

size: few; J: TRBJ2-7; V: TRBV5-6; CDR3: CASSWGTASSYEQYF
size: .; J: TRBJ2-5; V: TRBV27; CDR3: CASSFRLANQETQYF
size: .; J: TRBJ2-2; V: TRBV10-3; CDR3: CAISDTSNTGELFF
size: few; J: TRBJ2-3; V: TRBV7-2; CDR3: CASSFHVTQYF
size: .; J: TRBJ1-1; V: TRBV28; CDR3: CASSSPGRKCEAFF
size: .; J: TRBJ2-4; V: TRBV7-9; CDR3: CASSLPRDAKNIQYF
size: .; J: TRBJ1-5; V: TRBV6-2/TRBV6-3; CDR3: CASRPTGYVQPQHF
size: .; J: TRBJ2-1; V: TRBV4-3; CDR3: CASSQPGQGIYEQFF
size: .; J: TRBJ2-7; V: TRBV29-1; CDR3: CSGMVGDNSYEQYF
size: .; J: TRBJ2-5; V: TRBV29-1; CDR3: CSVNNNQETQYF
size: .; J: TRBJ2-1; V: TRBV7-8; CDR3: CASSLKGLAGGLLVNEQFF
size: once; J: TRBJ1-5; V: TRBV7-9; CDR3: CASSLSGQAQPQHF
size: .; J: TRBJ1-6; V: TRBV20-1; CDR3: CSARGGRGARYNSPLHF
size: .; J: TRBJ2-5; V: TRBV7-2; CDR3: CASSLALVGAGTQYF
size: few; J: TRBJ2-5; V: TRBV6-5; CDR3: CASSGRRGYQETQYF
size: few; J: TRBJ2-3; V: TRBV7-9; CDR3: CASSLERGTLTDTQYF
size: once; J: TRBJ2-6; V: TRBV12-3/TRBV12-4; CDR3: CASTRGQPPSGANVLTF
size: few; J: TRBJ2-1; V: TRBV5-1; CDR3: CASSLNSGSGGGYNEQFF
size: .; J: TRBJ1-2; V: TRBV5-1; CDR3: CASSLVGGGGSGGYTF
size: .; J: TRBJ2-7; V: TRBV28; CDR3: CASSRDPAYEQYF
size: .; J: TRBJ2-7; V: TRBV27; CDR3: CASSTTTETGISYEQYF
size: few; J: TRBJ2-4; V: TRBV3-1; CDR3: CASSQLGGFIQYF
size: .; J: TRBJ2-1; V: TRBV9; CDR3: CASSFGTSAEQFF